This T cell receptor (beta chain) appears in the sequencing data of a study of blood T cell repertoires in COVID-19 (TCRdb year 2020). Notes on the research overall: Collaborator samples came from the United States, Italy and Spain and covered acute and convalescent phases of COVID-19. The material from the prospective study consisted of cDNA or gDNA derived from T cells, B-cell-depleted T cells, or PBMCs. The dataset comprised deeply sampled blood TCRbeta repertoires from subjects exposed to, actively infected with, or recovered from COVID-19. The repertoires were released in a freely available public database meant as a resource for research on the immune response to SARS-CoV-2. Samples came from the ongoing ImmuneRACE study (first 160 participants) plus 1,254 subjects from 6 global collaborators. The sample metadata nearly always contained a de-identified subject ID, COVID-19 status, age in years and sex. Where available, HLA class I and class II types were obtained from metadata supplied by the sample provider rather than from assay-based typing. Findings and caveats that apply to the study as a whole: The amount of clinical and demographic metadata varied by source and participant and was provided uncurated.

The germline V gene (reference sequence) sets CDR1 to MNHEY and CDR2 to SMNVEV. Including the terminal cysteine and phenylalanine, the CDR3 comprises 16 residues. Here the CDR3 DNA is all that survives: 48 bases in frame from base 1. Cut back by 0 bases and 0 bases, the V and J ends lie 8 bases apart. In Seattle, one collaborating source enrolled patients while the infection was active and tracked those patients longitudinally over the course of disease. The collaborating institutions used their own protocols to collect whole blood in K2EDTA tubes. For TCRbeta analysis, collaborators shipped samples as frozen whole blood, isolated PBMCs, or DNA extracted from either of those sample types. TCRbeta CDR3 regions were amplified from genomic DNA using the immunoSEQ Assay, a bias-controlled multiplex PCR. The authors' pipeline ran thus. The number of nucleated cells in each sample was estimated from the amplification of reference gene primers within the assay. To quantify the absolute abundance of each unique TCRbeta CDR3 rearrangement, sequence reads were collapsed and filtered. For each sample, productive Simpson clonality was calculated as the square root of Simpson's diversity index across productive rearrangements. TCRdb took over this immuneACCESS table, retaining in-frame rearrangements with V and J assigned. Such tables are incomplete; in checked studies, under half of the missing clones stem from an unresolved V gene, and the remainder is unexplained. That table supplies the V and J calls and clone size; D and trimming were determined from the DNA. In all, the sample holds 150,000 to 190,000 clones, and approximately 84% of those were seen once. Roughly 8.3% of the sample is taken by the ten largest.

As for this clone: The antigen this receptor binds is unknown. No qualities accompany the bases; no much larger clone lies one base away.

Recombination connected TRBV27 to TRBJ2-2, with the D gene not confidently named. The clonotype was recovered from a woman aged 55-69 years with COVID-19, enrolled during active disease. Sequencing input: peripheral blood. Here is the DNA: TGTGCCAGCAGTTTATCGTATGAGGCGAACACCGGGGAGCTGTTTTTT. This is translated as CASSLSYEANTGELFF.